This TCR beta chain came from a study of shared clonotypes between healthy human individuals. The CDR3 runs 12 residues. The V gene's germline CDR1 is SNHLY and CDR2 FYNNEI. Trimming cost V 3 bases and J 14 bases, with 11 bases left between them. Assay runs were performed at deep level. Produced via immunoSEQ multiplex PCR; TCRdb's table is partial and in-frame only. The sample lists about 2.4 million clones; roughly 93% were seen once. Healthy and HIV-negative, the adult donors had no recent acute infections or vaccinations. The source material was naive CD4+ T cells from PBMCs. Subset meaning: CD45RA+ positively selected. The chain has TRBV2 and TRBJ1-6, with D uncertain. The TCR was taken from a man aged 18 to 30 in good health. Some clones in this sample may be carry-over from other donors' samples. CDR3 DNA: TGTGCCAGCAGTGACCACAGTAACACCCTCCACTTT. It specifies CASSDHSNTLHF.